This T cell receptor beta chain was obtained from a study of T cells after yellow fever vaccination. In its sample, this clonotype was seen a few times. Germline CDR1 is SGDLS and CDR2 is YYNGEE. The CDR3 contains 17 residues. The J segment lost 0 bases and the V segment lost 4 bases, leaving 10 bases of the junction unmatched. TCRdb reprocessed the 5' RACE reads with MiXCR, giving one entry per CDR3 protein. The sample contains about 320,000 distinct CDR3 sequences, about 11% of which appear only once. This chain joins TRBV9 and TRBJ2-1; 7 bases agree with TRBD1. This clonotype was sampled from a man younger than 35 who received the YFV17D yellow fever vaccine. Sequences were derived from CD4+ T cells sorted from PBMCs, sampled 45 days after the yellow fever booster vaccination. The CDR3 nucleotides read TGTGCCAGCAGCCCGTCGACAGGGCTTCGCTCCTACAATGAGCAGTTCTTC. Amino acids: CASSPSTGLRSYNEQFF.